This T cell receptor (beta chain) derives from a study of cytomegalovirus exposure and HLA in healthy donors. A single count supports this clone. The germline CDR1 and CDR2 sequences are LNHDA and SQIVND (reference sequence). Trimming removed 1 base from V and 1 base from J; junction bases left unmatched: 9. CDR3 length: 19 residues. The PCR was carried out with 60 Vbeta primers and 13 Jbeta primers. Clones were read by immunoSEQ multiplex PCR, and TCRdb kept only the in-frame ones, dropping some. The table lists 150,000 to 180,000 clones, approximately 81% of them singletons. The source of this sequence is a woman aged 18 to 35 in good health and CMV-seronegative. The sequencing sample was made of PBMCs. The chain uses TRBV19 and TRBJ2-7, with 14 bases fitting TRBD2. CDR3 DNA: TGTGCCAGTAGTATAGCCTCCCCGGGACTAGCGGGAGCGTCCTACGAGCAGTACTTC. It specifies CASSIASPGLAGASYEQYF.